A single sample is the source of the 10 T cell receptor beta chains below, sequenced in a study of stem cell transplantation in POMP-related autoinflammatory disease. This table comes from immunoSEQ multiplex PCR, and its TCRdb copy is limited to in-frame clones, with some not included. The sample has some 70,000 clones; approximately 91% are singletons. Sequencing was performed on CD4+ T cells from PBMCs, taken after stem cell transplantation. These receptors all come from a human patient with POMP-related autoinflammation and immune dysregulation (PRAID). The graft donor may account for some of the T cells.

This sequence joins TRBV18 and TRBJ1-5, with D tentatively TRBD1 (5 bases). The length of the CDR3 is 15 residues. CDR1 and CDR2 (germline): KGHSH, LQKENI. V dropped 2 bases and J dropped 5 bases, with 13 bases sitting between them. CDR3 sequence (DNA): TGTGCCAGCTCACCATTGGCAGGGATGCATCAGCCCCAGCATTTT. As protein: CASSPLAGMHQPQHF.

This sequence joins TRBV11-2 and TRBJ1-2; D remains ambiguous. V was pared by 3 bases and J by 7 bases, with 12 bases between. Germline V gene sequence: CDR1 SGHAT, CDR2 FQNNGV. There are 13 residues in the CDR3. The CDR3 bases are TGTGCCAGCAGCTTGGTAGGTCAGTTTGGCTACACCTTC. Translation: CASSLVGQFGYTF. The full variable domain, rest sourced from reference TRBV11-2 and TRBJ1-2, is EAGVAQSPRYKIIEKRQSVAFWCNPISGHATLYWYQQILGQGPKLLIQFQNNGVVDDSQLPKDRFSAERLKGVDSTLKIQPAKLEDSAVYLCASSLVGQFGYTFGSGTRLTVV.

This chain links TRBV10-3 with TRBJ2-3, with TRBD1 matching over 7 bases. From germline, CDR1 is ENHRY and CDR2 SYGVKD. Unmatched junction bases numbered 12, after V lost 3 bases and J lost 6 bases. CDR3 length: 16 amino acids. CDR3 DNA sequence: TGTGCCATCAGTGATGGGGACAGAGGCCTTTGGGATACGCAGTATTTT. It yields the protein CAISDGDRGLWDTQYF.

The chain couples TRBV28 to TRBJ1-6; maybe TRBD1 (6 bases). This CDR3 has 14 residues. Per germline, CDR1 MDHEN and CDR2 SYDVKM. Trimming left V 6 bases short and J 6 bases short, with 12 bases between. As DNA, the CDR3 is TGTGCCAGCAGCCTAGGACAGCGTAATTCACCCCTCCACTTT. The encoded protein is CASSLGQRNSPLHF.

V and J are TRBV5-1 and TRBJ2-1; maybe TRBD1 (6 bases). The CDR3 contains 14 residues. The V gene lost 8 bases and the J gene lost 6 bases, with 18 bases spanning the gap. CDR1 is SGHRS and CDR2 is YFSETQ in the germline V gene. The CDR3 here is CASSFQGRGNEQFF. The CDR3, as DNA: TGCGCCAGTTCTTTCCAGGGGAGAGGCAATGAGCAGTTCTTC.

The rearrangement links TRBV14 to TRBJ2-2, with D unclear. CDR3 size: 14 residues. Trimming pared 3 bases from V and 0 bases from J, leaving 5 bases between. In germline, CDR1 is SGHDN, CDR2 FVKESK. The CDR3 here is CASSQGSNTGELFF. The CDR3 DNA sequence: TGTGCCAGCAGCCAGGGTTCGAACACCGGGGAGCTGTTTTTT.

This chain uses TRBV19 with TRBJ2-4; D ambiguous. V lost 3 bases, J lost 2 bases, and 5 bases lay in between. CDR1 is LNHDA and CDR2 is SQIVND in the germline V gene (reference sequence). The CDR3 totals 13 residues. The CDR3 nucleotides are TGTGCCAGTAGTATGGATCCCAAAAACATTCAGTACTTC. It yields the protein CASSMDPKNIQYF.

The chain's CDR3 is CASSLMVRDTQYF. The CDR3 DNA sequence: TGTGCCAGCAGCTTAATGGTCAGAGATACGCAGTATTTT. The J gene is TRBJ2-3, the V gene TRBV7-2; D gene unclear. The CDR3 length is 13 residues. Trimming removed 2 bases from V and 5 bases from J, with 8 bases in between. Germline CDR1 is SGHTA and CDR2 is FQGNSA.

The chain has TRBV2 and TRBJ2-6; D remains ambiguous. CDR1 and CDR2 from the germline V gene are SNHLY and FYNNEI. V lost 0 bases and J lost 2, with 5 bases in between. This CDR3 has 15 residues. In DNA, the CDR3 is TGTGCCAGCAGTGAAGCGCTTCCTGGGGCCAACGTCCTGACTTTC. It specifies CASSEALPGANVLTF.

This rearrangement joins TRBV24-1 to TRBJ2-2, with D possibly being TRBD2 (6 bases). This CDR3 contains 15 residues. CDR1 and CDR2 from the germline V gene are KGHDR and SFDVKD. V was cut by 1 base and J by 4 bases, with 9 bases left in between. The CDR3 here is CATSDLGGRTGELFF. The CDR3 region has the DNA TGTGCCACCAGTGATTTAGGAGGGCGCACCGGGGAGCTGTTTTTT.